The clone carrying this T cell receptor (beta chain) was seen ten or more times. What it binds is not known. This record comes from a study of CD8 T cells in ankylosing spondylitis. Study results and caveats: Reactive arthritis synovial fluid and blood previously showed some of these motif variants. Disease-associated clones were reportedly significantly overrepresented in matched ankylosing spondylitis synovial fluid.

CDR1 and CDR2 (germline): DFQATT, SNEGSKA (reference sequence). The CDR3 has 15 amino acids. V was pared by 1 base and J by 0 bases, with 5 bases of the junction left unmatched. One entry per CDR3 protein, called by TCRdb with MiXCR from the 5' RACE reads. The sample lists around 300,000 distinct CDR3 sequences, 11% seen once, with about 10% in the top ten. V gene TRBV20-1 combines with J gene TRBJ1-1, with TRBD1 matching 7 bases. The sample consisted of blood, either unsorted or a sorted T cell fraction (not recorded which). The receptor was derived from a female donor with ankylosing spondylitis or in good health (not recorded which). CDR3 DNA sequence: TGCAGTGCTAGAGTCCCGGGACAGATGAACACTGAAGCTTTCTTT. It is translated as CSARVPGQMNTEAFF.